A selection of T cell receptor beta chains follows, all from one sample in a study of blood T cell repertoires in COVID-19. Sequenced by immunoSEQ multiplex PCR; TCRdb stores in-frame clones only, minus some. The table lists roughly 150,000 clones, about four fifths of them singletons. Sequencing used peripheral blood. These receptors were taken from a woman aged 80 or over with acute or convalescent COVID-19. CDR3s include the opening cysteine and the closing phenylalanine or tryptophan. A D gene is named only where the DNA matches it firmly. Some rows mark clone size as missing; the rest say once, few, many or name a class of expanded clone.

v_gene,j_gene,d_gene,abundance,CDR3aa,CDR3nt
TRBV5-5,TRBJ2-6,TRBD1,.,CASSLGPGQGSSGANVLTF,TGTGCCAGCAGCTTGGGGCCGGGACAGGGGAGCTCTGGGGCCAACGTCCTGACTTTC
TRBV7-2,TRBJ1-2,TRBD1,.,CASSPSVTGQGILNYGYTF,TGTGCCAGCAGCCCCTCCGTAACGGGACAGGGGATCCTTAACTATGGCTACACCTTC
TRBV9,TRBJ2-1,TRBD2,.,CASSVSSGGGLPYNEQFF,TGTGCCAGCAGCGTGTCTAGCGGGGGGGGATTGCCCTACAATGAGCAGTTCTTC
TRBV24-1,TRBJ1-1,TRBD1,few,CATTLGQLVTEAFF,TGTGCCACGACGTTGGGACAGCTGGTCACTGAAGCTTTCTTT
TRBV5-8,TRBJ1-5,.,.,CASSLREQPQHF,TGTGCCAGCAGCTTGCGGGAACAGCCCCAGCATTTT
TRBV12-3/TRBV12-4,TRBJ1-1,TRBD1,.,CASGTGGWTEAFF,TGTGCCAGCGGCACAGGGGGCTGGACTGAAGCTTTCTTT
TRBV18,TRBJ1-1,.,few,CASSPGQVGTEAFF,TGTGCCAGCTCACCGGGGCAGGTGGGGACTGAAGCTTTCTTT
TRBV18,TRBJ2-5,TRBD1,.,CASSPRTGGQETQYF,TGTGCCAGCTCTCCCCGGACAGGGGGCCAAGAGACCCAGTACTTC
TRBV19,TRBJ1-3,.,.,CASSIGRGSGNTIYF,TGTGCCAGTAGTATCGGCAGGGGCTCTGGAAACACCATATATTTT
TRBV10-3,TRBJ2-2,TRBD1,.,CATAGTGNTGELFF,TGTGCCACCGCGGGGACAGGCAACACCGGGGAGCTGTTTTTT
TRBV20-1,TRBJ2-1,.,.,CSASSNEQFF,TGCAGTGCTTCTAGCAATGAGCAGTTCTTC
TRBV5-5,TRBJ2-1,.,.,CASSSTLGSYNEQFF,TGTGCCAGCAGCTCGACACTCGGTTCCTACAATGAGCAGTTCTTC
TRBV3-1/TRBV3-2,TRBJ2-1,TRBD2,.,CASHPGASGIGEQFF,TGTGCCAGTCATCCAGGGGCTAGCGGGATCGGTGAGCAGTTCTTC
TRBV19,TRBJ1-1,.,.,CASSIGQTNTEAFF,TGTGCCAGTAGTATTGGGCAGACGAACACTGAAGCTTTCTTT
TRBV5-1,TRBJ2-1,.,.,CASSSEAGSYNEQFF,TGCGCCAGCAGCTCGGAGGCGGGTTCCTACAATGAGCAGTTCTTC
TRBV27,TRBJ2-7,TRBD2,.,CASSPGTSGYEQYF,TGTGCCAGCAGTCCGGGGACTAGCGGCTACGAGCAGTACTTC
TRBV5-1,TRBJ2-2,TRBD1,.,CASSSGTGYTGELFF,TGCGCCAGCAGCTCTGGGACAGGCTACACCGGGGAGCTGTTTTTT
TRBV5-1,TRBJ2-5,.,.,CASSQGGQETQYF,TGCGCCAGCAGCCAGGGGGGCCAAGAGACCCAGTACTTC
TRBV7-9,TRBJ2-3,.,.,CASSFAQWDTQYF,TGTGCCAGCAGCTTCGCGCAATGGGATACGCAGTATTTT
TRBV2,TRBJ1-1,TRBD1,once,CASSPPTGQNTEAFF,TGTGCCAGCAGTCCCCCGACAGGGCAGAACACTGAAGCTTTCTTT
TRBV28,TRBJ1-1,TRBD1,few,CAIRTGRGNTEAFF,TGTGCCATCCGGACAGGGAGGGGGAACACTGAAGCTTTCTTT
TRBV29-1,TRBJ1-2,.,.,CSVEENTGGYGYTF,TGCAGCGTTGAAGAAAACACGGGTGGCTATGGCTACACCTTC
TRBV10-3,TRBJ1-1,.,once,CAIRSRTPYTEAFF,TGTGCCATCAGGTCCCGGACTCCTTACACTGAAGCTTTCTTT
TRBV12-1,TRBJ2-7,.,.,CASSSAYEQYF,TGTGCCAGCAGCTCTGCCTACGAGCAGTACTTC
TRBV6-5,TRBJ1-1,TRBD1,.,CASAPGQGNTEAFF,TGTGCCAGCGCTCCGGGACAGGGCAACACTGAAGCTTTCTTT
TRBV5-5,TRBJ2-1,.,.,CASSQTGTPYNEQFF,TGTGCCAGCAGCCAGACAGGTACCCCCTACAATGAGCAGTTCTTC
TRBV28,TRBJ1-2,.,.,CASSLGQYGYTF,TGTGCCAGCAGTCTTGGACAGTATGGCTACACCTTC
TRBV27,TRBJ1-2,.,.,CASSLFSSANYGYTF,TGTGCCAGCAGTTTATTTTCATCAGCTAACTATGGCTACACCTTC
TRBV19,TRBJ1-1,TRBD1,.,CASSIAGGEGKAFF,TGTGCCAGTAGTATAGCAGGGGGAGAAGGAAAAGCTTTCTTT
TRBV11-2,TRBJ2-7,.,.,CASSGGTVYEQYF,TGTGCCAGCAGCGGCGGGACGGTCTACGAGCAGTACTTC
TRBV19,TRBJ1-1,.,.,CASRHGTPILNTEAFF,TGTGCCAGTAGGCACGGGACACCGATCCTGAACACTGAAGCTTTCTTT
TRBV9,TRBJ1-1,.,.,CASSGPLGTEAFF,TGTGCCAGCAGCGGCCCCCTGGGGACAGAAGCTTTCTTT
TRBV5-4,TRBJ1-2,.,.,CASSLRTGGYTF,TGTGCCAGCAGCCTACGGACGGGAGGCTACACCTTC
TRBV27,TRBJ2-4,.,.,CASSLAAGLSKNIQYF,TGTGCCAGCAGTTTAGCCGCAGGGCTTAGCAAAAACATTCAGTACTTC
TRBV11-2,TRBJ2-3,TRBD2,.,CASSLGLAYRTDTQYF,TGTGCCAGCAGCTTAGGACTAGCTTATCGCACAGATACGCAGTATTTT
TRBV11-2,TRBJ1-2,TRBD1,few,CASSPFNRGLWYGYTF,TGTGCCAGCAGCCCTTTTAACAGGGGGCTTTGGTATGGCTACACCTTC
TRBV27,TRBJ2-7,TRBD2,.,CASSLGRGTYEQYF,TGTGCCAGCAGTTTAGGGCGGGGGACCTACGAGCAGTACTTC
TRBV7-9,TRBJ2-1,.,.,CASSEASVYNEQFF,TGTGCCAGCAGCGAGGCTAGCGTCTACAATGAGCAGTTCTTC
TRBV7-3,TRBJ2-3,.,.,CASSLGGGGRGSDTQYF,TGTGCCAGCAGCTTAGGAGGAGGGGGCAGGGGATCAGATACGCAGTATTTT
TRBV2,TRBJ1-2,.,.,CASSVSVGASHGYTF,TGTGCCAGCAGCGTCTCGGTAGGGGCCTCCCATGGCTACACCTTC
TRBV28,TRBJ1-6,.,many,CASSPPGLGNSPLHF,TGTGCCAGCAGTCCCCCGGGACTCGGAAATTCACCCCTCCACTTT
TRBV18,TRBJ1-1,.,few,CASSPTDSNTEAFF,TGTGCCAGCTCACCAACGGACAGTAACACTGAAGCTTTCTTT
TRBV5-1,TRBJ2-4,.,.,CASSLGEAKNIQYF,TGCGCCAGCAGCTTGGGTGAGGCCAAAAACATTCAGTACTTC
TRBV6-6,TRBJ1-1,TRBD1,.,CASLPPTGVMNTEAFF,TGTGCCAGCCTTCCCCCCACAGGGGTGATGAACACTGAAGCTTTCTTT
TRBV2,TRBJ2-5,.,.,CASSGGVQETQYF,TGTGCCAGCAGTGGGGGAGTCCAAGAGACCCAGTACTTC
TRBV5-1,TRBJ1-2,TRBD1,.,CASSFPDREHGYTF,TGCGCCAGCAGCTTCCCCGACAGGGAACATGGCTACACCTTC
TRBV5-1,TRBJ2-7,TRBD2,once,CASSLSRTSGSYEQYF,TGCGCCAGCAGCTTGTCGAGGACTAGCGGCAGTTACGAGCAGTACTTC
TRBV13,TRBJ2-7,.,few,CASSERWGAYEQYF,TGTGCCAGCAGTGAAAGATGGGGGGCCTACGAGCAGTACTTC